Shown below are 2 T cell receptor beta chains from a single sample sequenced in a study of T cell responses to AZD1222 COVID-19 vaccine. Data came from immunoSEQ multiplex PCR; TCRdb stores just in-frame clones and leaves some out. The repertoire holds nearly 110,000 clones, with roughly 90% as singletons. The material sequenced was peripheral blood, taken on day 0 of AZD1222 vaccination. These receptors originate from an adult in good health.

The chain couples TRBV24-1 to TRBJ1-1; no clear D. Trimming stripped 5 bases from V and 4 bases from J, with 7 bases between. Germline CDR1 and CDR2: KGHDR and SFDVKD. CDR3 length: 12 residues. DNA of the CDR3: TGTGCCACCAGTGCTCTGGGCACTGAAGCTTTCTTT. Amino acids: CATSALGTEAFF.

The chain carries TRBV25-1 and TRBJ1-2, with D perhaps TRBD1 (5 bases). Germline V gene sequence: CDR1 MGHDK, CDR2 SYGVNS. The ends were cut back, 5 bases at V and 8 bases at J, with 12 bases in the middle. The CDR3 spans 12 residues. CDR3 amino acids: CASSNQGAGYTF. The CDR3 region has the DNA TGTGCCAGCAGTAATCAGGGAGCCGGCTACACCTTC.